The T cell receptor beta chain under discussion was sequenced for a study of shared clonotypes between healthy human individuals. The data were produced by immunoSEQ multiplex PCR, yet TCRdb's version contains in-frame clones alone and is incomplete. The sample shows fewer than 850,000 clones, about 96% of them seen only once. CD45RO-negative CD8 cells positively selected for CCR7 made up the naive population, which excluded terminally differentiated effector memory CD45RA+ cells. This clone occurred once. The TCR was taken from a man aged 25-45 years in good health. The sample comprised naive CD8+ T cells sorted from blood.

The CDR3 loop reads CASSGRQNQPQHF. As DNA, the CDR3 is TGTGCCAGCAGCGGACGACAGAACCAGCCCCAGCATTTT. The chain couples TRBV7-9 to TRBJ1-5; the D gene is possibly TRBD1 (5 bases). This CDR3 has 13 amino acids. Germline values: CDR1 SEHNR, CDR2 FQNEAQ (reference sequence). Trimming took off 5 bases at V and 7 bases at J, with 12 bases between the two ends.